These 25 T cell receptor beta chains were sequenced from one sample in a study of cytomegalovirus exposure and HLA in healthy donors. Clones were read by immunoSEQ multiplex PCR, and TCRdb kept only the in-frame ones, dropping some. The sample records over 75,000 clones, roughly 88% being singletons. Material for sequencing was PBMCs. Every receptor here comes from a man aged 30 to 45 in good health and CMV-seronegative.

The rearrangement links TRBV28 to TRBJ1-2; a possible D gene is TRBD1 (5 bases). V lost 4 bases, J lost 3 bases, and 21 bases lay in between. The germline CDR1 and CDR2 sequences are MDHEN and SYDVKM. The CDR3 is 17 residues long. CDR3 protein: CASSSKGMAGWDYGYTF. In DNA form, the CDR3 reads TGTGCCAGCAGTTCAAAGGGGATGGCAGGATGGGACTATGGCTACACCTTC.

The J gene is TRBJ2-1, the V gene TRBV10-1, with TRBD2 matching 12 bases. With V trimmed by 3 bases and J by 4 bases, 1 base remained unmatched. Per the germline V gene, CDR1 is WNHNN and CDR2 is SYGVQD (reference sequence). There are 15 residues in the CDR3. CDR3: CASSELAGGYNEQFF. The CDR3 nucleotides read TGCGCCAGCAGTGAACTAGCGGGGGGTTACAATGAGCAGTTCTTC.

The chain carries TRBV11-2 and TRBJ2-1; TRBD2 might be the D (7 bases). Germline CDR1 reads SGHAT; CDR2 reads FQNNGV. Deletions cut 1 base from V and 7 bases from J, with 14 bases between. The CDR3 consists of 15 residues. CDR3 nucleotide sequence: TGTGCCAGCAGCTTAGCGGGGGGCTTACATAATGAGCAGTTCTTC. It yields the protein CASSLAGGLHNEQFF.

J is TRBJ1-6 and V is TRBV27; unclear D gene. The CDR3 length is 18 residues. Germline CDR1 MNHEY, CDR2 SMNVEV (reference sequence). V lost 6 bases and J 0 bases, leaving 18 bases between the germline ends. The chain's CDR3 is CASSRLSGEGSYNSPLHF. The CDR3 nucleotides read TGTGCCAGCAGCCGACTGTCCGGGGAGGGCTCCTATAATTCACCCCTCCACTTT.

This clone appeared once. The rearrangement joins TRBV28 to TRBJ2-3; TRBD1 matches 9 bases. Germline lookup yields CDR1 MDHEN and CDR2 SYDVKM. V dropped 5 bases and J dropped 3; count of bases not matched to a gene: 15. The length of the CDR3 is 18 residues. This CDR3 reads CASSTVDRGKVLTDTQYF. CDR3 DNA: TGTGCCAGCAGTACCGTGGACAGGGGAAAGGTATTAACAGATACGCAGTATTTT.

The chain has TRBV30 and TRBJ1-1; D unclear. The CDR3 contains 12 residues. Germline loops: CDR1 GTSNPN, CDR2 SVGIG (reference sequence). With 2 bases removed from V and 1 base from J, the gap between germline ends came to 5 bases. CDR3 residues: CAWSRQNTEAFF. The CDR3 DNA is TGTGCCTGGAGTCGACAGAACACTGAAGCTTTCTTT.

This clone was found once. V gene TRBV25-1 combines with J gene TRBJ2-5, with 7 bases aligning to TRBD1. Germline V gives CDR1 MGHDK, CDR2 SYGVNS. The CDR3 contains 13 residues. V lost 7 bases to trimming and J lost 4 bases; unmatched junction nucleotides: 6. The chain's CDR3 is CASTATGTETQYF. The CDR3 DNA reads as TGTGCCAGCACCGCGACAGGGACAGAGACCCAGTACTTC.

The DNA for the CDR3 is TGCGCCAGCAGCCCAGGACAGGGGGTTCAGCCCCAGCATTTT. Translated, it gives CASSPGQGVQPQHF. The chain uses TRBV4-1 and TRBJ1-5, with TRBD1 matching over 10 bases. V was pared by 4 bases and J by 6 bases, with 3 bases of the junction left unmatched. This CDR3 region has 14 residues. Germline CDR1 reads MGHRA; CDR2 reads YSYEKL.

This chain connects TRBV2 to TRBJ2-3; 8 positions match TRBD2. This CDR3 comprises 16 residues. After removal of 7 bases from V and 6 bases from J, the junction contained 15 bases not matched to a gene. Germline V gives CDR1 SNHLY, CDR2 FYNNEI. This chain's CDR3 is CASIRPSGRARDTQYF. For the CDR3, the DNA is TGTGCCAGCATTCGGCCCAGCGGGAGAGCCCGGGATACGCAGTATTTT.

V is TRBV6-6 and J is TRBJ2-1, with 9 bases fitting TRBD2. Germline CDR1 is MNHNY and CDR2 is SVGAGI (reference sequence). With V trimmed by 2 bases and J by 7 bases, 6 bases remained unmatched. The CDR3 contains 15 residues. The CDR3 loop reads CASSYPGLAMNEQFF. For the CDR3, the DNA is TGTGCCAGCAGTTACCCGGGACTAGCAATGAATGAGCAGTTCTTC.

The chain couples TRBV14 to TRBJ2-3; D not resolved. Germline V CDR1 and CDR2: SGHDN, FVKESK. V lost 0 bases and J lost 3, with 4 bases in between. The CDR3 contains 13 residues. In nucleotides, the CDR3 is TGTGCCAGCAGCCAAGAACTGACAGATACGCAGTATTTT. Translation: CASSQELTDTQYF.

CDR3 protein: CASSITGVAYEQYF. The DNA of the CDR3 is TGTGCCAGCAGTATTACAGGGGTGGCCTACGAGCAGTACTTC. This chain links TRBV6-1 with TRBJ2-7; 7 nucleotides align to TRBD1. J lost 2 bases, V lost 5 bases, and 6 bases had no gene match. This CDR3 region has 14 residues. Germline V CDR1 and CDR2: MNHNS, SASEGT.

The chain has TRBV4-1 and TRBJ2-7, with TRBD2 matching over 7 bases. CDR3 length: 15 amino acids. Per the germline V gene, CDR1 is MGHRA and CDR2 is YSYEKL. With V trimmed by 4 bases and J by 3 bases, 9 bases remained unmatched. CDR3 sequence reads: CASSPSSGTNYEQYF. CDR3 nucleotide sequence: TGCGCCAGCAGCCCATCCTCCGGGACTAACTACGAGCAGTACTTC.

V usage is TRBV9 and J usage is TRBJ1-5; 9 bases fit TRBD1. Germline CDR1 SGDLS, CDR2 YYNGEE. V trimming: 3 bases; J trimming: 8 bases; junction bases outside the gene matches: 12. This CDR3 has 16 amino acids. CDR3: CASSATTGGSGEPQHF. The CDR3 DNA follows: TGTGCCAGCAGCGCAACCACAGGGGGCTCTGGTGAGCCCCAGCATTTT.

In nucleotides, the CDR3 is TGTGCCAGCAGCCACCGGGGGGCCAGGCAGTACTTC. It encodes CASSHRGARQYF. This chain connects TRBV28 to TRBJ2-7; a weak D match, TRBD2 (7 bases). The V and J ends lost 6 bases and 9 bases respectively, with 15 bases between them. This CDR3 is built from 12 residues. CDR1 is MDHEN and CDR2 is SYDVKM in the germline V gene.

The DNA of the CDR3 is TGTGCCAGCAGTCGACAGGGCACCGGGGAGCTGTTTTTT. It is translated as CASSRQGTGELFF. The chain employs TRBV27 and TRBJ2-2; TRBD1 agrees at 7 bases. Trimming at V came to 5 bases and at J to 4 bases, leaving 1 base not matched to a gene. Germline lookup yields CDR1 MNHEY and CDR2 SMNVEV (reference sequence). This CDR3 is 13 amino acids long.

The rearrangement joins TRBV14 to TRBJ1-2; 10 nucleotides align to TRBD1. In germline, CDR1 is SGHDN, CDR2 FVKESK. This CDR3 comprises 18 residues. Trimming at V came to 0 bases and at J to 4 bases, leaving 11 bases not matched to a gene. The CDR3 DNA reads as TGTGCCAGCAGCCAAGATCCCCTGACGAGACAGGGGGCCTATGGCTACACCTTC. This translates into CASSQDPLTRQGAYGYTF.

The chain couples TRBV2 to TRBJ1-2, with D possibly matching TRBD1 (5 bases). Germline assignment: CDR1 SNHLY and CDR2 FYNNEI. The germline V and J ends were trimmed by 5 bases and 4 bases, with 11 bases remaining between them. The CDR3 totals 13 residues. CDR3 DNA: TGTGCCAGCAGTCCTCAGGGAGGCTATGGCTACACCTTC. The encoded protein is CASSPQGGYGYTF.

V and J are TRBV30 and TRBJ1-2, with D unresolved. The CDR3 has 12 amino acids. The germline V gene has CDR1 GTSNPN and CDR2 SVGIG (reference sequence). Trimming removed 0 bases at V and 5 bases at J, with 7 bases between. For the CDR3, the DNA is TGTGCCTGGAGTGTCGGAGGTTATGGCTACACCTTC. Translated, it gives CAWSVGGYGYTF.

This sequence joins TRBV28 and TRBJ2-3, with 9 bases that match TRBD2. There are 17 residues in the CDR3. V lost 4 bases, J lost 5 bases, and 13 bases stayed unmatched. Germline CDR1 MDHEN, CDR2 SYDVKM. The CDR3 spells CASSWVQRGAGRDTQYF. For the CDR3, the DNA is TGTGCCAGCAGTTGGGTGCAGCGGGGGGCCGGTCGAGATACGCAGTATTTT.

This clone was detected a few times. This chain uses TRBV5-1 with TRBJ1-2; D may be TRBD1 (5 bases). CDR1 is SGHRS and CDR2 is YFSETQ in the germline V gene. The CDR3 runs 14 residues. V was clipped by 6 bases and J by 2 bases, with 14 bases between them. The CDR3 here is CASNPAAGNYGYTF. CDR3 bases: TGCGCCAGCAACCCCGCGGCAGGGAACTATGGCTACACCTTC.

The rearrangement uses TRBV28 and TRBJ1-2; D gene uncertain. This CDR3 has 14 amino acids. CDR1 and CDR2 from the germline V gene are MDHEN and SYDVKM. V lost 6 bases and J 7 bases, leaving 18 bases between the germline ends. In nucleotides, the CDR3 is TGTGCCAGCAGACAGACAAGCGGCTACCGTGGCTACACCTTC. It yields the protein CASRQTSGYRGYTF.

This clone appeared a few times. This sequence joins TRBV6-1 and TRBJ1-5; the D gene is possibly TRBD1 (6 bases). With 3 bases removed from V and 4 bases from J, the gap between germline ends came to 16 bases. Germline CDR1 MNHNS, CDR2 SASEGT. The CDR3 sequence is 16 residues long. DNA of the CDR3: TGTGCCAGCAGTGAGGCGGAGGGAGGGGGAAATCAGCCCCAGCATTTT. Amino acid sequence: CASSEAEGGGNQPQHF.

This clone appeared a few times. The chain recombines TRBV27 with TRBJ2-5, with a tentative D call TRBD1 (6 bases). V dropped 6 bases and J dropped 2 bases, with 16 bases sitting between them. Germline V CDR1 and CDR2: MNHEY, SMNVEV (reference sequence). This CDR3 is built from 15 residues. CDR3 DNA sequence: TGTGCCAGCAGACCAGGGGTGGTAGGGCAAGAGACCCAGTACTTC. Its translation is CASRPGVVGQETQYF.

The chain recombines TRBV10-3 with TRBJ2-7, with 11 bases fitting TRBD1. V lost 8 bases to trimming and J lost 0 bases; unmatched junction nucleotides: 6. From germline, CDR1 is ENHRY and CDR2 SYGVKD. The CDR3 runs 15 residues. Here the CDR3 reads CAIQEGQGASYEQYF. The CDR3, as DNA: TGTGCCATCCAAGAAGGACAGGGGGCCTCCTACGAGCAGTACTTC.